A selection of T cell receptor beta chains follows, all from one sample in a study of cytomegalovirus exposure and HLA in healthy donors. Assay: immunoSEQ multiplex PCR; the TCRdb copy retains only in-frame clones and omits some. In the table there are under 70,000 clones, about three quarters of which are singletons. Specimen: PBMCs. The receptors were gathered from a female donor in good health and CMV-seronegative. CDR3s include the opening cysteine and the closing phenylalanine or tryptophan. The D gene is left open where the match is weak. Only some rows state a clone size, as once, few, many or a class for expanded clones.

CDR3aa: CASSLGRASADTQYF; CDR3nt: TGTGCCAGCAGCTTAGGGAGGGCCTCCGCAGATACGCAGTATTTT; v_gene: TRBV7-2; d_gene: .; len: 15; abundance: once; j_gene: TRBJ2-3
CDR3aa: CSVGRGGARETQYF; CDR3nt: TGCAGCGTTGGGCGCGGGGGGGCCCGGGAGACCCAGTACTTC; v_gene: TRBV29-1; d_gene: TRBD2; len: 14; abundance: .; j_gene: TRBJ2-5
CDR3aa: CASSRGSSRGYTF; CDR3nt: TGTGCCAGCAGCCGAGGGAGCTCGCGGGGCTACACCTTC; v_gene: TRBV7-2; d_gene: .; len: 13; abundance: .; j_gene: TRBJ1-2
CDR3aa: CASSIGSSYEQYF; CDR3nt: TGTGCCAGTAGTATCGGGAGCTCCTACGAGCAGTACTTC; v_gene: TRBV19; d_gene: .; len: 13; abundance: .; j_gene: TRBJ2-7
CDR3aa: CASSLATGTSGIYEQYF; CDR3nt: TGTGCCAGCAGCTTAGCAACCGGGACTAGCGGGATTTACGAGCAGTACTTC; v_gene: TRBV13; d_gene: TRBD2; len: 17; abundance: .; j_gene: TRBJ2-7
CDR3aa: CASSWRIAGETDTQYF; CDR3nt: TGTGCCAGCAGCTGGCGAATAGCGGGAGAGACAGATACGCAGTATTTT; v_gene: TRBV7-2; d_gene: TRBD2; len: 16; abundance: .; j_gene: TRBJ2-3
CDR3aa: CSGQGEEKLFF; CDR3nt: TGCAGCGGACAGGGTGAGGAAAAACTGTTTTTT; v_gene: TRBV20-1; d_gene: TRBD1; len: 11; abundance: .; j_gene: TRBJ1-4
CDR3aa: CASSEAQGSSTDTQYF; CDR3nt: TGTGCCAGCAGTGAAGCGCAGGGCTCCAGCACAGATACGCAGTATTTT; v_gene: TRBV6-1; d_gene: .; len: 16; abundance: .; j_gene: TRBJ2-3
CDR3aa: CASSLGQGYYEQYF; CDR3nt: TGTGCCAGCAGCTTGGGCCAGGGGTACTACGAGCAGTACTTC; v_gene: TRBV5-8; d_gene: .; len: 14; abundance: .; j_gene: TRBJ2-7
CDR3aa: CSVTDRINTEAFF; CDR3nt: TGCAGCGTGACCGACAGGATTAACACTGAAGCTTTCTTT; v_gene: TRBV29-1; d_gene: .; len: 13; abundance: .; j_gene: TRBJ1-1
CDR3aa: CASSHGGDTQYF; CDR3nt: TGCGCCAGCAGCCACGGGGGGGATACGCAGTATTTT; v_gene: TRBV5-1; d_gene: TRBD2; len: 12; abundance: .; j_gene: TRBJ2-3
CDR3aa: CASSPQGAAYEQYF; CDR3nt: TGTGCCAGCTCACCACAGGGGGCGGCCTACGAGCAGTACTTC; v_gene: TRBV18; d_gene: TRBD1; len: 14; abundance: few; j_gene: TRBJ2-7
CDR3aa: CASSFGGQGAYEQYF; CDR3nt: TGTGCCAGCAGTTTTGGGGGACAGGGGGCCTACGAGCAGTACTTC; v_gene: TRBV28; d_gene: TRBD1; len: 15; abundance: .; j_gene: TRBJ2-7
CDR3aa: CASSLTGGGHNYGYTF; CDR3nt: TGTGCCAGCAGTTTAACGGGAGGGGGACACAACTATGGCTACACCTTC; v_gene: TRBV27; d_gene: .; len: 16; abundance: .; j_gene: TRBJ1-2
CDR3aa: CASSLGTGEGSPLHF; CDR3nt: TGTGCCAGCAGCTTGGGTACAGGGGAAGGGTCACCCCTCCACTTT; v_gene: TRBV5-6; d_gene: TRBD1; len: 15; abundance: .; j_gene: TRBJ1-6
CDR3aa: CSSSWGTGGNQPQHF; CDR3nt: TGTTCCAGCAGCTGGGGTACAGGGGGCAATCAGCCCCAGCATTTT; v_gene: TRBV7-9; d_gene: TRBD1; len: 15; abundance: .; j_gene: TRBJ1-5
CDR3aa: CASSLSGGNVGYTF; CDR3nt: TGTGCCAGCAGTTTATCTGGAGGGAACGTCGGCTACACCTTC; v_gene: TRBV28; d_gene: .; len: 14; abundance: .; j_gene: TRBJ1-2
CDR3aa: CSVGTDTNYGYTF; CDR3nt: TGCAGCGTGGGGACTGACACTAACTATGGCTACACCTTC; v_gene: TRBV29-1; d_gene: .; len: 13; abundance: .; j_gene: TRBJ1-2
CDR3aa: CASSWGRGNQPQHF; CDR3nt: TGTGCCAGCAGTTGGGGTAGAGGGAATCAGCCCCAGCATTTT; v_gene: TRBV27; d_gene: .; len: 14; abundance: .; j_gene: TRBJ1-5
CDR3aa: CASSAGTPEQFF; CDR3nt: TGTGCCAGCAGCGCCGGGACTCCTGAGCAGTTCTTC; v_gene: TRBV5-8; d_gene: .; len: 12; abundance: .; j_gene: TRBJ2-1
CDR3aa: CASSLSGAPNSPLHF; CDR3nt: TGTGCCAGCAGTTTATCGGGGGCGCCTAATTCACCCCTCCACTTT; v_gene: TRBV27; d_gene: .; len: 15; abundance: .; j_gene: TRBJ1-6
CDR3aa: CASRGVVTQYF; CDR3nt: TGTGCCAGCAGAGGGGTGGTCACGCAGTATTTT; v_gene: TRBV6-7; d_gene: .; len: 11; abundance: .; j_gene: TRBJ2-3
CDR3aa: CASRHPREGRNTIYF; CDR3nt: TGTGCCAGCAGACACCCCAGGGAAGGGCGAAACACCATATATTTT; v_gene: TRBV7-9; d_gene: .; len: 15; abundance: .; j_gene: TRBJ1-3
CDR3aa: CASTSGGSGANVLTF; CDR3nt: TGTGCCAGCACATCCGGGGGGTCTGGGGCCAACGTCCTGACTTTC; v_gene: TRBV6-5; d_gene: TRBD2; len: 15; abundance: .; j_gene: TRBJ2-6